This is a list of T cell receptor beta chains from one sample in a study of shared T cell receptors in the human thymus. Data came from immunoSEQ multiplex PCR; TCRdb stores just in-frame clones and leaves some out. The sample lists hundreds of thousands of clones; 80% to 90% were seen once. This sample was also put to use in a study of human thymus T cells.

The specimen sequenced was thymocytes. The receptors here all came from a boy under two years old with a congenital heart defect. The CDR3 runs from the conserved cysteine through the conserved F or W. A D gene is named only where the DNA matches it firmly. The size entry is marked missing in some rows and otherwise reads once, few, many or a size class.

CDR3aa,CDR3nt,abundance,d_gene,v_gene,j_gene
CASSRDRGGETQYF,TGTGCCAGCAGCCGGGACAGGGGCGGAGAGACCCAGTACTTC,NA,TRBD1,TRBV9,TRBJ2-5
CASSEAVGTGAGNEQFF,TGTGCCAGCAGTGAAGCGGTGGGGACAGGGGCGGGCAATGAGCAGTTCTTC,NA,TRBD1,TRBV2,TRBJ2-1
CASSLSRRGGSDTQYF,TGTGCCAGCAGCTTATCTCGTCGGGGGGGTTCAGATACGCAGTATTTT,NA,TRBD2,TRBV11-2,TRBJ2-3
CAWSPTRPQETQYF,TGTGCCTGGAGTCCCACTAGGCCCCAAGAGACCCAGTACTTC,NA,NA,TRBV30,TRBJ2-5
CASSSGGGSGEQYF,TGTGCCAGCAGCTCCGGGGGAGGGTCGGGGGAGCAGTACTTC,NA,TRBD2,TRBV11-2,TRBJ2-7
CASSQEGGTEYYEQYF,TGCGCCAGCAGCCAAGAGGGTGGGACAGAGTACTACGAGCAGTACTTC,NA,TRBD1,TRBV4-3,TRBJ2-7
CASSFPDSTGGAFF,TGTGCCAGCAGTTTCCCAGACAGCACGGGGGGAGCTTTCTTT,NA,NA,TRBV28,TRBJ1-1
CASSLRREEGTDTQYF,TGTGCCAGCAGTTTAAGGCGGGAGGAGGGCACAGATACGCAGTATTTT,NA,TRBD2,TRBV28,TRBJ2-3
CASSQDWSICISPTAYGYTF,TGCGCCAGCAGCCAAGATTGGTCGATTTGCATTTCCCCGACAGCCTATGGCTACACCTTC,NA,NA,TRBV4-3,TRBJ1-2
CASSSATGSHYGYTF,TGTGCCAGCAGTTCCGCCACAGGGTCGCACTATGGCTACACCTTC,NA,NA,TRBV6-5,TRBJ1-2
CASSWGQGITSRNEQFF,TGTGCCAGCAGCTGGGGACAGGGGATTACGTCCCGAAATGAGCAGTTCTTC,NA,TRBD1,TRBV9,TRBJ2-1
CASSQDRGGTLSQPQHF,TGCGCCAGCAGCCAAGATCGGGGGGGAACGTTGAGTCAGCCCCAGCATTTT,NA,NA,TRBV4-1,TRBJ1-5
CASSLTSGSSFATDTQYF,TGTGCCAGCAGCTTAACTAGCGGGAGTTCATTTGCCACAGATACGCAGTATTTT,NA,TRBD2,TRBV7-9,TRBJ2-3
CASSQSLGQITYEQYF,TGCGCCAGCAGTCAAAGTCTGGGACAGATTACCTACGAGCAGTACTTC,NA,TRBD1,TRBV23-1,TRBJ2-7
CASSLDRVDETQYF,TGTGCCAGCAGTTTAGACAGGGTAGACGAGACCCAGTACTTC,NA,TRBD1,TRBV27,TRBJ2-5
CASSPAEMGHEQFF,TGTGCCAGCAGTCCCGCCGAAATGGGCCATGAGCAGTTCTTC,NA,NA,TRBV28,TRBJ2-1
CASSSTGGCEKLFF,TGCGCCAGCAGCTCAACGGGGGGCTGTGAAAAACTGTTTTTT,NA,NA,TRBV4-1,TRBJ1-4
CASTHPHDTDTQYF,TGTGCCAGCACCCACCCACATGACACAGATACGCAGTATTTT,NA,NA,TRBV27,TRBJ2-3
CASSMRQGPYEQYF,TGTGCCAGCAGTATGCGACAGGGCCCTTACGAGCAGTACTTC,NA,TRBD1,TRBV28,TRBJ2-7
CASSQSPGLAGLQGSGELFF,TGTGCCAGCAGCCAATCTCCGGGACTAGCGGGCCTCCAGGGGTCCGGGGAGCTGTTTTTT,NA,TRBD2,TRBV14,TRBJ2-2
CASSLTGISYEQYF,TGTGCCAGCAGCCTGACAGGGATCTCCTACGAGCAGTACTTC,NA,TRBD1,TRBV6-5,TRBJ2-7
CASSSGNRGGLIIGTQYF,TGTGCCAGCAGTTCCGGAAACAGGGGAGGATTGATTATAGGGACCCAGTACTTC,once,NA,TRBV28,TRBJ2-5
CASSEASGRASNEQFF,TGTGCCAGCAGTGAAGCTAGCGGGAGGGCGTCAAATGAGCAGTTCTTC,NA,TRBD2,TRBV6-1,TRBJ2-1
CASSERGGRETQYF,TGTGCCAGCAGTGAAAGGGGAGGTCGGGAGACCCAGTACTTC,NA,NA,TRBV25-1,TRBJ2-5
CASSLEGWEEGEQYF,TGTGCCAGCAGCTTAGAAGGTTGGGAGGAGGGAGAGCAGTACTTC,NA,NA,TRBV7-2,TRBJ2-7
CASRRKGHSTEHF,TGTGCCAGCAGGCGGAAGGGACACTCCACGGAGCATTTT,NA,NA,TRBV27,TRBJ1-5
CASSLESHIGSTEAFF,TGTGCCAGCAGCCTAGAGTCCCACATAGGGAGCACTGAAGCTTTCTTT,once,NA,TRBV7-2,TRBJ1-1
CASSQENGGAGGTDTQYF,TGTGCCAGCAGCCAAGAAAACGGAGGGGCGGGGGGCACAGATACGCAGTATTTT,NA,TRBD2,TRBV14,TRBJ2-3
CASSPGTELGYTF,TGTGCCAGCAGTCCCGGGACAGAACTTGGCTACACCTTC,NA,TRBD1,TRBV28,TRBJ1-2
CASSRSGDHNQPQHF,TGTGCCAGCAGTCGCTCAGGGGACCATAATCAGCCCCAGCATTTT,NA,NA,TRBV6-5,TRBJ1-5
CASRATSGRRYEQYF,TGTGCCAGCAGAGCTACTAGCGGGAGACGCTACGAGCAGTACTTC,NA,TRBD2,TRBV7-9,TRBJ2-7
CASSFSRASEIYEQYF,TGTGCCAGCAGTTTTTCCAGGGCTAGCGAGATCTACGAGCAGTACTTC,NA,NA,TRBV27,TRBJ2-7
CASSIAGSSGNTIYF,TGTGCCAGCAGCATCGCAGGAAGCTCTGGAAACACCATATATTTT,NA,NA,TRBV5-6,TRBJ1-3
CASSLLGVGFRSGTQGRSDNEQFF,TGTGCCAGCAGTTTATTGGGGGTTGGTTTTAGGTCGGGAACACAGGGTCGGTCAGACAATGAGCAGTTCTTC,NA,NA,TRBV27,TRBJ2-1
CASGRTGANQPQHF,TGTGCTAGTGGAAGGACAGGGGCCAATCAGCCCCAGCATTTT,once,TRBD1,TRBV12-5,TRBJ1-5
CASRETSGGRSYNEQFF,TGTGCCAGCAGGGAGACTAGCGGGGGGCGGAGTTACAATGAGCAGTTCTTC,NA,TRBD2,TRBV2,TRBJ2-1
CASGFTRDRASSPLHF,TGTGCTAGTGGTTTTACCCGGGACAGGGCGTCTTCACCCCTCCACTTT,NA,TRBD1,TRBV12-5,TRBJ1-6
CASSAGGADGNTIYF,TGTGCCAGCAGCGCAGGGGGCGCGGATGGAAACACCATATATTTT,NA,TRBD1,TRBV7-9,TRBJ1-3
CASSYSEGDSGNTIYF,TGTGCCAGCAGTTACTCCGAGGGAGACTCTGGAAACACCATATATTTT,NA,NA,TRBV6-6,TRBJ1-3
CASSPVLDTQYF,TGTGCCAGCAGCCCGGTACTAGATACGCAGTATTTT,NA,NA,TRBV6-6,TRBJ2-3
CASSQEMRTGANQPQHF,TGCGCCAGCAGCCAAGAAATGCGGACAGGAGCAAATCAGCCCCAGCATTTT,once,TRBD1,TRBV4-3,TRBJ1-5
CATSRDQLSDRNTGELFF,TGTGCCACCAGCAGAGATCAGTTGTCGGACAGAAACACCGGGGAGCTGTTTTTT,NA,NA,TRBV15,TRBJ2-2
CASVGSGSGGRLGEQFF,TGCGCCAGCGTGGGTTCGGGAAGCGGGGGTAGATTGGGTGAGCAGTTCTTC,NA,TRBD2,TRBV5-1,TRBJ2-1
CASSQDFEADFQETQYF,TGCGCCAGCAGCCAAGATTTCGAGGCGGACTTCCAAGAGACCCAGTACTTC,NA,NA,TRBV4-1,TRBJ2-5
CAWSVRGLNTEAFF,TGTGCCTGGAGTGTACGCGGGTTGAACACTGAAGCTTTCTTT,NA,NA,TRBV30,TRBJ1-1
CAWIGGPADEQYF,TGTGCCTGGATCGGAGGGCCCGCCGACGAGCAGTACTTC,NA,NA,TRBV30,TRBJ2-7
CASSSGTGGRNTEAFF,TGTGCCAGCAGTTCCGGGACAGGGGGCCGGAACACTGAAGCTTTCTTT,NA,TRBD1,TRBV5-4,TRBJ1-1
CASSPSDREEKLFF,TGTGCCAGCAGTCCCTCGGACAGAGAGGAAAAACTGTTTTTT,NA,NA,TRBV6-5,TRBJ1-4
CASSEGRGFATNEKLFF,TGTGCCAGCAGTGAAGGCAGGGGGTTTGCAACTAATGAAAAACTGTTTTTT,NA,TRBD1,TRBV2,TRBJ1-4
CASSKGARGTDTQYF,TGTGCCAGCAGCAAAGGAGCCAGGGGAACAGATACGCAGTATTTT,NA,NA,TRBV21-1,TRBJ2-3
CASSQDTGRYNEQYF,TGCGCCAGCAGCCAAGATACGGGAAGATACAACGAGCAGTACTTC,once,NA,TRBV4-1,TRBJ2-7
CASGLGQGVNEQFF,TGTGCTAGTGGTTTGGGACAGGGGGTCAATGAGCAGTTCTTC,NA,TRBD1,TRBV12-5,TRBJ2-1
CASSLKVRGVQNTEAFF,TGTGCCAGCAGCTTAAAGGTCAGGGGGGTTCAGAACACTGAAGCTTTCTTT,NA,TRBD1,TRBV7-9,TRBJ1-1
CAWAIGRGYGYTF,TGTGCCTGGGCGATAGGGAGAGGCTATGGCTACACCTTC,few,NA,TRBV30,TRBJ1-2
CASSHTGGGVPYEQYF,TGTGCCAGCAGCCACACCGGTGGGGGCGTCCCCTACGAGCAGTACTTC,NA,NA,TRBV7-3,TRBJ2-7
CASSLLAGEPQFF,TGTGCCAGCAGTTTATTAGCGGGAGAACCGCAGTTCTTC,NA,TRBD2,TRBV27,TRBJ2-1
CASSPHGLESFNEQFF,TGTGCCAGCAGCCCACATGGACTAGAAAGTTTCAATGAGCAGTTCTTC,NA,TRBD2,TRBV7-2,TRBJ2-1
CASSESRRESYNEQFF,TGCGCCAGCAGTGAGAGCCGGCGGGAGTCCTACAATGAGCAGTTCTTC,NA,TRBD2,TRBV10-2,TRBJ2-1
CASSLPPRQGINTEAFF,TGTGCCAGCAGCTTGCCCCCCAGGCAGGGGATAAACACTGAAGCTTTCTTT,NA,NA,TRBV11-2,TRBJ1-1